A single sample is the source of the 23 T cell receptor beta chains below, sequenced in a study of blood T cell repertoires in COVID-19. Assay used: immunoSEQ multiplex PCR; TCRdb lists only in-frame clones, some missing. Seen here are over 300,000 clones, approximately 83% observed once, and the top ten hold less than 2.5%. Material: PBMCs or T cells enriched from blood (not recorded which). All receptors derive from a man aged 25-45 years who had recovered from COVID-19.

In this sample, this clone turned up a few times. The rearrangement joins TRBV2 to TRBJ2-1; TRBD1 aligns across 11 bases. The V gene's germline CDR1 is SNHLY and CDR2 FYNNEI. The J segment lost 8 bases and the V segment lost 4 bases, leaving 13 bases of the junction unmatched. The CDR3 runs 17 residues. The CDR3 here is CASSAGGDRGAEDEQFF. CDR3 coding DNA: TGTGCCAGCAGTGCAGGAGGGGACAGGGGGGCCGAAGATGAGCAGTTCTTC.

This sequence joins TRBV2 and TRBJ1-5; 7 nucleotides line up with TRBD1. This CDR3 is 15 amino acids long. CDR1 SNHLY and CDR2 FYNNEI come from the germline V gene. Germline trimming cut 1 base from V and 6 bases from J; bases unmatched to any gene: 6. Written as DNA, the CDR3 is TGTGCCAGCAGTGAAGACAGGGGAGGTGTTCAGCCCCAGCATTTT. Translation gives CASSEDRGGVQPQHF.

Here the CDR3 reads CASSTYSTSFEKLFF. The CDR3 nucleotides read TGTGCCAGCAGCACCTACAGTACCTCCTTTGAAAAACTGTTTTTT. The V call is TRBV9, the J call TRBJ1-4; D unresolved. CDR3 size: 15 residues. Germline assignment: CDR1 SGDLS and CDR2 YYNGEE. The V and J ends lost 4 bases and 7 bases respectively, with 17 bases between them.

The chain couples TRBV7-3 to TRBJ2-3, with 7 bases lining up with TRBD1. The CDR3 totals 16 residues. V gave up 4 bases and J gave up 4 bases; unmatched junction bases: 11. Germline V gives CDR1 SGHTA, CDR2 FQGTGA. The CDR3 DNA follows: TGTGCCAGCAGCTCCTGGACAGGAAAGGACGCAGATACGCAGTATTTT. Amino acids: CASSSWTGKDADTQYF.

V and J are TRBV4-3 and TRBJ2-1; a weak D match, TRBD2 (5 bases). V was trimmed by 4 bases and J by 0 bases, leaving 13 bases between them. This CDR3 has 16 residues. The germline gives CDR1 LGHNA, CDR2 YSLEER. DNA for the CDR3: TGCGCCAGCAGCCGTTTGACGGGGAGCTCCTACAATGAGCAGTTCTTC. Encoded protein: CASSRLTGSSYNEQFF.

V and J are TRBV7-3 and TRBJ1-6; the D is unclear. Germline V lookup: CDR1 SGHTA, CDR2 FQGTGA. V was trimmed by 2 bases and J by 13 bases, leaving 18 bases between them. The CDR3 consists of 15 residues. The CDR3 DNA reads as TGTGCCAGCAGCTTAGATGGTCAGGTTCCAATGCCCCTCCACTTT. It encodes CASSLDGQVPMPLHF.

This chain uses TRBV4-2 with TRBJ2-7; D is perhaps TRBD1 (5 bases). The germline CDR1 and CDR2 sequences are LGHNA and YNFKEQ. The CDR3 consists of 15 residues. Trimming took 1 base from V and 5 from J, leaving 15 bases between them. The CDR3 region has the DNA TGTGCCAGCAGCCAAGGGGCAGGGCATTCGGACGAGCAGTACTTC. Translating it yields CASSQGAGHSDEQYF.

The J gene is TRBJ1-1, the V gene TRBV10-3, with D perhaps matching TRBD1 (6 bases). V was pared by 4 bases and J by 4 bases, with 10 bases between. The V gene's germline CDR1 is ENHRY and CDR2 SYGVKD. The CDR3 totals 13 residues. In DNA, the CDR3 is TGTGCCATCAGTGGGACAGCCAGCACTGAAGCTTTCTTT. Its translation: CAISGTASTEAFF.

The chain joins TRBV19 to TRBJ2-7; maybe TRBD2 (5 bases). The CDR3 sequence is 14 residues long. Germline V lookup: CDR1 LNHDA, CDR2 SQIVND (reference sequence). Between the trimmed V and J ends, which lost 5 bases and 2 bases, there was a span of 13 bases. The DNA for the CDR3 is TGTGCCAGTAGTTCGCCGGGGAACACCTACGAGCAGTACTTC. Translated, it gives CASSSPGNTYEQYF.

The CDR3 sequence is CSASPRAGNTIYF. The CDR3 DNA reads as TGCAGTGCTAGTCCCAGGGCTGGAAACACCATATATTTT. The chain combines TRBV20-1 with TRBJ1-3; tentatively, D is TRBD1 (5 bases). This CDR3 contains 13 residues. V lost 3 bases and J lost 2, with 8 bases in between. Germline CDR1 DFQATT, CDR2 SNEGSKA (reference sequence).

The gene calls are TRBV5-1 and TRBJ1-1; TRBD1 matches 9 bases. The CDR3 sequence is 15 residues long. After removal of 2 bases from V and 3 bases from J, the junction contained 5 bases not matched to a gene. Germline CDR1 is SGHRS and CDR2 is YFSETQ. The CDR3: CASSLTGGLYTEAFF. The CDR3 coding sequence is TGCGCCAGCAGCTTAACAGGGGGCCTGTACACTGAAGCTTTCTTT.

The chain's CDR3 is CASSPRWGGGNTIYF. As DNA, the CDR3 is TGTGCCAGCAGCCCCCGTTGGGGAGGGGGAAACACCATATATTTT. This rearrangement joins TRBV7-8 to TRBJ1-3, with no clear D. The CDR3 has 15 amino acids. V lost 5 bases and J lost 4, with 15 bases in between. Germline V gene data show CDR1 as SGHVS and CDR2 as FQNEAQ.

The chain recombines TRBV7-9 with TRBJ2-2; D is unresolved. The V end lost 3 bases, the J end lost 6 bases, and 5 bases lay between the germline ends. The CDR3 is made up of 12 amino acids. CDR1 and CDR2 from the germline V gene are SEHNR and FQNEAQ (reference sequence). The CDR3 is CASSLGSGELFF. CDR3 sequence (DNA): TGTGCCAGCAGCTTGGGCTCCGGGGAGCTGTTTTTT.

The gene calls are TRBV7-9 and TRBJ1-1, with a weak D call TRBD1 (5 bases). The CDR3 has 15 residues. V lost 0 bases and J 4 bases, leaving 12 bases between the germline ends. The germline V gene encodes CDR1 SEHNR and CDR2 FQNEAQ (reference sequence). Here the CDR3 reads CASSLAGQGFTEAFF. The CDR3 coding sequence is TGTGCCAGCAGCTTAGCGGGTCAGGGATTCACTGAAGCTTTCTTT.

The J gene is TRBJ1-5, the V gene TRBV7-9, with a possible D match to TRBD1 (6 bases). V lost 5 bases, J lost 7 bases, and 12 bases lay in between. This CDR3 comprises 13 residues. Germline values: CDR1 SEHNR, CDR2 FQNEAQ (reference sequence). This CDR3 reads CASSQGQDQPQHF. The CDR3 DNA is TGTGCCAGCAGCCAGGGACAAGACCAGCCCCAGCATTTT. The complete variable domain, with remaining parts taken from reference TRBV7-9 and TRBJ1-5, reads DTGVSQNPRHKITKRGQNVTFRCDPISEHNRLYWYRQTLGQGPEFLTYFQNEAQLEKSRLLSDRFSAERPKGSFSTLEIQRTEQGDSAMYLCASSQGQDQPQHFGDGTRLSIL.

CDR3 sequence: CASSKAGYNEQFF. The CDR3 coding sequence is TGTGCCAGCAGCAAAGCGGGTTACAATGAGCAGTTCTTC. V usage is TRBV12-3 or TRBV12-4 and J usage is TRBJ2-1; TRBD2 might be the D (6 bases). This CDR3 has 13 amino acids. V shed 6 bases and J shed 4 bases, with 10 bases lying between them.

The rearrangement links TRBV29-1 to TRBJ2-3; 8 bases match TRBD1. CDR1 is SQVTM, CDR2 ANQGSEA, per germline. The CDR3 is 14 residues long. The trim removed 4 bases at V and 6 bases at J, leaving 9 bases unmatched. The CDR3 reads CSVVAGGLHDTQYF. CDR3 coding DNA: TGCAGCGTTGTAGCAGGGGGCTTGCACGATACGCAGTATTTT.

This chain uses TRBV2 with TRBJ1-4, with 8 bases fitting TRBD1. V was clipped by 4 bases and J by 5 bases; unmatched bases: 3. The CDR3 totals 14 residues. Germline V lookup: CDR1 SNHLY, CDR2 FYNNEI. The CDR3 region has the DNA TGTGCCAGCAGTGGAAGGGACAGGAATGAAAAACTGTTTTTT. As protein: CASSGRDRNEKLFF. Full variable domain (missing parts from reference TRBV2 and TRBJ1-4): EPEVTQTPSHQVTQMGQEVILRCVPISNHLYFYWYRQILGQKVEFLVSFYNNEISEKSEIFDDQFSVERPDGSNFTLKIRSTKLEDSAMYFCASSGRDRNEKLFFGSGTQLSVL.

The chain links TRBV24-1 to TRBJ2-2; 7 bases align to TRBD1. The CDR3 length is 16 residues. V lost 3 bases, J lost 4 bases, and 7 bases stayed unmatched. The germline V gene has CDR1 KGHDR and CDR2 SFDVKD. CDR3 sequence (DNA): TGTGCCACCAGTGATCCACGGGACAGAGTCACCGGGGAGCTGTTTTTT. Translated: CATSDPRDRVTGELFF.

This rearrangement joins TRBV6-4 to TRBJ2-1; TRBD1 matches 7 bases. CDR1 and CDR2 (germline): MRHNA, SNTAGT. V was clipped by 3 bases and J by 5 bases; unmatched bases: 13. The CDR3 totals 17 residues. The CDR3 sequence: CASSEGRRGGVDNEQFF. CDR3 sequence (DNA): TGTGCCAGCAGTGAAGGGAGAAGAGGGGGCGTCGACAATGAGCAGTTCTTC.

J is TRBJ1-1 and V is TRBV12-5, with a weak D call TRBD1 (6 bases). The CDR3 contains 15 residues. Germline CDR1 and CDR2: LGHNT and FRNRAP. The germline V and J ends were trimmed by 1 base and 2 bases, with 11 bases remaining between them. The CDR3 DNA reads as TGTGCTAGTGGTTTGGGATCGACAGGTAACACTGAAGCTTTCTTT. This gives the protein CASGLGSTGNTEAFF.

The V gene is TRBV11-2, the J gene TRBJ2-6, with D hard to call. The CDR3 is made up of 15 amino acids. CDR1 and CDR2 from the germline V gene are SGHAT and FQNNGV. V was trimmed by 5 bases and J by 4 bases, leaving 12 bases between them. The CDR3 reads CASSPNLSGANVLTF. CDR3 nucleotides: TGTGCCAGCAGCCCTAATCTCTCGGGGGCCAACGTCCTGACTTTC.

V gene TRBV29-1 combines with J gene TRBJ2-5; 8 nucleotides agree with TRBD2. V was pared by 5 bases and J by 3 bases, with 2 bases of the junction left unmatched. CDR1 SQVTM and CDR2 ANQGSEA come from the germline V gene. This CDR3 has 12 amino acids. The DNA for the CDR3 is TGCAGCGTTTGGCGGGGGGAAGAGACCCAGTACTTC. Amino acid sequence: CSVWRGEETQYF.